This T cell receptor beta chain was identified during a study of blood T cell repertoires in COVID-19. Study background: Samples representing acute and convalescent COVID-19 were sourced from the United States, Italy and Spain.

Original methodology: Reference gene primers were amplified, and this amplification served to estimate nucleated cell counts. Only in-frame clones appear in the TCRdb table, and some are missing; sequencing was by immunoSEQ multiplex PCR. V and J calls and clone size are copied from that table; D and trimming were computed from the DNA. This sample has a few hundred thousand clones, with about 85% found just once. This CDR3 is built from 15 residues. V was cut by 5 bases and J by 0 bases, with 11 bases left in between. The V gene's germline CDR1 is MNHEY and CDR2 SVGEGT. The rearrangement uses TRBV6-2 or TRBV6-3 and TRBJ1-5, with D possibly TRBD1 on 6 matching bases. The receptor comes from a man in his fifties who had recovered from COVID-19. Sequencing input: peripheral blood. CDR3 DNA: TGTGCCAGCAGTAACAGGGAATATAGCAATCAGCCCCAGCATTTT. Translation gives CASSNREYSNQPQHF.